Listed below are T cell receptor beta chains from one sample, sequenced in a study of T cell responses to AZD1222 COVID-19 vaccine. Measured with immunoSEQ multiplex PCR; TCRdb has only the in-frame clones, and not every one. Of 100,000 to 150,000 clones in the sample, more than 70% were seen once. The material was peripheral blood, obtained on day 0 of AZD1222 vaccination. All receptors come from an adult in good health. Both conserved end residues are part of each CDR3. Fields, in order: CDR3 length, V gene, D gene, clone size, J gene, CDR3 DNA, CDR3 protein. D genes are given only for firm matches. Clone size appears in some rows only: once, few, many, or a class for an expanded clone.

len: 14
v_gene: TRBV7-3
d_gene: TRBD1
abundance: once
j_gene: TRBJ2-5
CDR3nt: TGTGCCAGCAGCATGACAGGGGGCGAGGAGACCCAGTACTTC
CDR3aa: CASSMTGGEETQYF

len: 16
v_gene: TRBV9
d_gene: TRBD2
abundance: .
j_gene: TRBJ2-1
CDR3nt: TGTGCCAGCAGCGTAGGGGGGACTAGCGGGAGCAGTGAGCAGTTCTTC
CDR3aa: CASSVGGTSGSSEQFF

len: 15
v_gene: TRBV27
d_gene: .
abundance: few
j_gene: TRBJ1-2
CDR3nt: TGTGCCAGCAGTGCCACCGGGACGGCGAACTATGGCTACACCTTC
CDR3aa: CASSATGTANYGYTF

len: 13
v_gene: TRBV14
d_gene: .
abundance: few
j_gene: TRBJ1-1
CDR3nt: TGTGCCAGCAGCCGATCAGGGAGCACTGAAGCTTTCTTT
CDR3aa: CASSRSGSTEAFF

len: 16
v_gene: TRBV19
d_gene: TRBD1
abundance: .
j_gene: TRBJ1-4
CDR3nt: TGTGCCAGTAGTGTCTTGGGACAGTCAACTAATGAAAAACTGTTTTTT
CDR3aa: CASSVLGQSTNEKLFF

len: 14
v_gene: TRBV7-2
d_gene: .
abundance: .
j_gene: TRBJ2-3
CDR3nt: TGTGCCAGCAGCTCAACTCCATACACAGATACGCAGTATTTT
CDR3aa: CASSSTPYTDTQYF

len: 12
v_gene: TRBV2
d_gene: .
abundance: .
j_gene: TRBJ1-2
CDR3nt: TGTGCCAGCACAGGGATCGGATATGGCTACACCTTC
CDR3aa: CASTGIGYGYTF

len: 14
v_gene: TRBV6-2/TRBV6-3
d_gene: TRBD1
abundance: .
j_gene: TRBJ1-5
CDR3nt: TGTGCCAGCAGTTTTCCGACAGGGAATCAGCCCCAGCATTTT
CDR3aa: CASSFPTGNQPQHF

len: 13
v_gene: TRBV18
d_gene: TRBD1
abundance: .
j_gene: TRBJ2-3
CDR3nt: TGTGCCAGCTCATCGGGACAGGAAGATACGCAGTATTTT
CDR3aa: CASSSGQEDTQYF

len: 17
v_gene: TRBV7-9
d_gene: TRBD1
abundance: .
j_gene: TRBJ2-4
CDR3nt: TGTGCCAGCAGCTTGGGGCACCGGGACAGAGCCAAAAACATTCAGTACTTC
CDR3aa: CASSLGHRDRAKNIQYF

len: 14
v_gene: TRBV28
d_gene: .
abundance: .
j_gene: TRBJ2-7
CDR3nt: TGTGCCAGCAGCTCCCGCGGCAGGCACTACGAGCAGTACTTC
CDR3aa: CASSSRGRHYEQYF

len: 15
v_gene: TRBV30
d_gene: .
abundance: .
j_gene: TRBJ1-5
CDR3nt: TGTGCCTGGAGTGTAAGGGGAAGGGGCAATCAGCCCCAGCATTTT
CDR3aa: CAWSVRGRGNQPQHF

len: 14
v_gene: TRBV13
d_gene: .
abundance: .
j_gene: TRBJ1-1
CDR3nt: TGTGCCAGCAGCTTAGAGCGGGCGGGCACTGAAGCTTTCTTT
CDR3aa: CASSLERAGTEAFF

len: 15
v_gene: TRBV19
d_gene: TRBD1
abundance: few
j_gene: TRBJ1-6
CDR3nt: TGTGCAGTGAGACCAGGACAGGGGTCTAATTCACCCCTCCACTTT
CDR3aa: CAVRPGQGSNSPLHF

len: 14
v_gene: TRBV19
d_gene: TRBD1
abundance: .
j_gene: TRBJ1-2
CDR3nt: TGTGCCAGTGCCACTAACAGGGGGCTCGATGGCTACACCTTC
CDR3aa: CASATNRGLDGYTF

len: 15
v_gene: TRBV27
d_gene: .
abundance: .
j_gene: TRBJ1-5
CDR3nt: TGTGCCAGCAGTCCCCTAGGCCTTAGCAATCAGCCCCAGCATTTT
CDR3aa: CASSPLGLSNQPQHF

len: 18
v_gene: TRBV7-8
d_gene: .
abundance: few
j_gene: TRBJ1-6
CDR3nt: TGTGCCAGCAGCCGAACAGGGAGTATCGGCTCCTATAATTCACCCCTCCACTTT
CDR3aa: CASSRTGSIGSYNSPLHF

len: 15
v_gene: TRBV28
d_gene: .
abundance: .
j_gene: TRBJ2-7
CDR3nt: TGTGCCAGCAGGTTCCGGGGCAGGTTACCCTACGAGCAGTACTTC
CDR3aa: CASRFRGRLPYEQYF

len: 15
v_gene: TRBV5-1
d_gene: .
abundance: .
j_gene: TRBJ1-1
CDR3nt: TGCGCCAGCAGCACGTCCGGGGCGGTGGCCACTGAAGCTTTCTTT
CDR3aa: CASSTSGAVATEAFF

len: 14
v_gene: TRBV28
d_gene: .
abundance: .
j_gene: TRBJ1-2
CDR3nt: TGTGCCAGCAGTTCCCGGACAGCTAACTATGGCTACACCTTC
CDR3aa: CASSSRTANYGYTF

len: 12
v_gene: TRBV30
d_gene: .
abundance: .
j_gene: TRBJ1-6
CDR3nt: TGTGCCTGCTCCGGGTTGAATTCACCCCTCCACTTT
CDR3aa: CACSGLNSPLHF

len: 12
v_gene: TRBV15
d_gene: .
abundance: once
j_gene: TRBJ2-7
CDR3nt: TGTGCCACCAGCCAGGACCTGGGCGAGCAGTACTTC
CDR3aa: CATSQDLGEQYF